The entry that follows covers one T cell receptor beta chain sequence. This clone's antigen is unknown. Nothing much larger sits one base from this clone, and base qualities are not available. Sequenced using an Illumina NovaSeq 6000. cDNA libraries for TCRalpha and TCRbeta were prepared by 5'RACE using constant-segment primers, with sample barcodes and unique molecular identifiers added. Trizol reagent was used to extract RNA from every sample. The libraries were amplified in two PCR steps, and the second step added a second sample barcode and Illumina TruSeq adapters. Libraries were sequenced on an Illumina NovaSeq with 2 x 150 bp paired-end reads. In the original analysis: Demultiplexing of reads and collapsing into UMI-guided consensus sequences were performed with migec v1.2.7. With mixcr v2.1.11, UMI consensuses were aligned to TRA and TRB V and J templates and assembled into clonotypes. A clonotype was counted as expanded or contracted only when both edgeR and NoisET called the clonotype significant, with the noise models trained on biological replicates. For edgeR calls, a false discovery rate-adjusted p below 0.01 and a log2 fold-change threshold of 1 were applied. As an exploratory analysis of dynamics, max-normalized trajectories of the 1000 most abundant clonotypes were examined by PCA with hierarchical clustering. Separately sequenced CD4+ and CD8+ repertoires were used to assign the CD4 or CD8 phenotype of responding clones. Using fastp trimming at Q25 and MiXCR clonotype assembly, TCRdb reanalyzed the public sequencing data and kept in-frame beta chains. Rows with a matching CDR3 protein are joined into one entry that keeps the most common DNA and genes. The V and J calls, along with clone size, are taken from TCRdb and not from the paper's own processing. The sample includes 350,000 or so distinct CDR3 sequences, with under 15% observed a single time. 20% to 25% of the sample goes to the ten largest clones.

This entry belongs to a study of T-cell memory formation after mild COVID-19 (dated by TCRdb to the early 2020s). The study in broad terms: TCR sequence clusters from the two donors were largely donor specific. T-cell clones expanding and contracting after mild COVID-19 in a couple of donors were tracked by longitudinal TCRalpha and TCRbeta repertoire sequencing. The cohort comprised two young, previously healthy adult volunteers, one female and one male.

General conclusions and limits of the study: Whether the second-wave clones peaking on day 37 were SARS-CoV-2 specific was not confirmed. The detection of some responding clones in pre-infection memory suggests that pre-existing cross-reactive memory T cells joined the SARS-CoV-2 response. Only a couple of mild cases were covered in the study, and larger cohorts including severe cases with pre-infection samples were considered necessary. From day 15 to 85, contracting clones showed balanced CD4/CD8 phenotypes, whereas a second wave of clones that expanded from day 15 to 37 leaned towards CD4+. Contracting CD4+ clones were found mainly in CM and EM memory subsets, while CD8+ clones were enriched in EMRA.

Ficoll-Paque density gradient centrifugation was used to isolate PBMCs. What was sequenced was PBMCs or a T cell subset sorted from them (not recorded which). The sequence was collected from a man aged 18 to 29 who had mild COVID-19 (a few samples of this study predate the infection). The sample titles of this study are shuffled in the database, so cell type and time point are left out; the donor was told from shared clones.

CDR3 loop: CASSQVGDRGRGYTF. The base sequence is TGCGCCAGCAGCCAAGTCGGAGACAGGGGTCGAGGCTACACCTTC. The rearrangement combines TRBV4-1 with TRBJ1-2; 8 of the junction bases match TRBD1. Trimming leaves V shorter by 1 base and J shorter by 8 bases, with the junction holding 9 bases beyond the gene matches. The germline V gene specifies MGHRA as CDR1 and YSYEKL as CDR2. Reading from cysteine to phenylalanine, the CDR3 counts 15 amino acids. Just CDR3 DNA is preserved here, 45 bases in frame from base 1.